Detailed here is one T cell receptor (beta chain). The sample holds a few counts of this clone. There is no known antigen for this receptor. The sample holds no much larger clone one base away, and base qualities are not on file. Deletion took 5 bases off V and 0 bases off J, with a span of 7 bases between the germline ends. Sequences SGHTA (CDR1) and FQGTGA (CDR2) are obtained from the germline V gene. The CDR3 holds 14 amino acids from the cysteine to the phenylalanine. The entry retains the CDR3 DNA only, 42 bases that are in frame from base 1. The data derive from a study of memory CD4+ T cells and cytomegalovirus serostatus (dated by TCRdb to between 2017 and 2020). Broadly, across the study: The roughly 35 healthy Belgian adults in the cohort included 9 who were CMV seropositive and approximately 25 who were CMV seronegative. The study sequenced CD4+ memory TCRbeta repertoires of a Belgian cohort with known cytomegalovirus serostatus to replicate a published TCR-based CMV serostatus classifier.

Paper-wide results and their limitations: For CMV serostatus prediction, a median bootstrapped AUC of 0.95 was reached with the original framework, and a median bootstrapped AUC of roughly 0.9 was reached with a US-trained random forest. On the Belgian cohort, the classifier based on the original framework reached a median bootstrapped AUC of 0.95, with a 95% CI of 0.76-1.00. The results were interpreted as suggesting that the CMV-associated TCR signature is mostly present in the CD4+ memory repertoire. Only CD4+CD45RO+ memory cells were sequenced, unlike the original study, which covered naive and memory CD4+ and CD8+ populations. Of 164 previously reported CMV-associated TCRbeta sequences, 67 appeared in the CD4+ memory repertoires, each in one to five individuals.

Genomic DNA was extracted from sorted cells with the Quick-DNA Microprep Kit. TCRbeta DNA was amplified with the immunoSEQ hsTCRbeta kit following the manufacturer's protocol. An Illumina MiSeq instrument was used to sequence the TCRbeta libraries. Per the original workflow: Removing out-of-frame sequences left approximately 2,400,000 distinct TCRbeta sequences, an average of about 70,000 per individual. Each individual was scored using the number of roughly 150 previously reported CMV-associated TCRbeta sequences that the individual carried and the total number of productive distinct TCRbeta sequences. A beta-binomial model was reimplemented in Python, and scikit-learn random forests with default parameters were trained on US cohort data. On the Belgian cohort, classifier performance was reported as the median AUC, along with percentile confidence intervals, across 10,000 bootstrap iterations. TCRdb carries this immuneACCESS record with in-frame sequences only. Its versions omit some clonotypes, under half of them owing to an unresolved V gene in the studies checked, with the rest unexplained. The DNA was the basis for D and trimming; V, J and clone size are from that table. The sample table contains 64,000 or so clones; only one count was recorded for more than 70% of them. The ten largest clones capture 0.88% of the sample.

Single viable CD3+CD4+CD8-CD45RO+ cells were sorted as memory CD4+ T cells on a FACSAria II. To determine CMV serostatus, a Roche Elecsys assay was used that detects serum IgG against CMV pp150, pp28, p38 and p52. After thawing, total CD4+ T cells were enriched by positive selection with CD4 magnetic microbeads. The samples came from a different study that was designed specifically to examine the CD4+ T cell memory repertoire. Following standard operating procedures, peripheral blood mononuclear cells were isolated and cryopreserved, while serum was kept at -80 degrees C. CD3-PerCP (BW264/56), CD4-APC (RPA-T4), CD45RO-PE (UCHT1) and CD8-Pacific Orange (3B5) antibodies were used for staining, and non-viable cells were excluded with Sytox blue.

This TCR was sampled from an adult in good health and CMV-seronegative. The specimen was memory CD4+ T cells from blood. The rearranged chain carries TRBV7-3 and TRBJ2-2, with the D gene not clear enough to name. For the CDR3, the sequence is CASSPYANTGELFF. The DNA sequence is TGTGCCAGCAGCCCCTACGCGAACACCGGGGAGCTGTTTTTT.